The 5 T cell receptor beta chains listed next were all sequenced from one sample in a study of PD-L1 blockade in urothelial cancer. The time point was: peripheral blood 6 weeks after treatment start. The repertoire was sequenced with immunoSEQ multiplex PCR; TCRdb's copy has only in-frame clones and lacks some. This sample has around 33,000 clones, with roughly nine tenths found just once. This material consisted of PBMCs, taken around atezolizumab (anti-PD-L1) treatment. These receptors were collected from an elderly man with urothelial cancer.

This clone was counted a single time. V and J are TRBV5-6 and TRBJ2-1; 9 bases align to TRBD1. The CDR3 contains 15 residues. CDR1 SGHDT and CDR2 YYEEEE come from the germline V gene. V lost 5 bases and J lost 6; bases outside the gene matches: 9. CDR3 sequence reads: CASSSGTGYINEQFF. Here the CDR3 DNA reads TGTGCCAGCAGTTCCGGGACAGGGTATATCAATGAGCAGTTCTTC.

For the CDR3, the DNA is TGCGCCAGCAGCTTGGTTGCTAGCGGAGACTACGAGCAGTACTTC. As protein: CASSLVASGDYEQYF. The chain couples TRBV5-1 to TRBJ2-7; the match to TRBD2 covers 7 bases. The germline V gene encodes CDR1 SGHRS and CDR2 YFSETQ. The V and J ends lost 0 bases and 3 bases, in that order; junction bases with no gene match: 6. The CDR3 has 15 amino acids. The full variable domain, its missing parts supplied by reference TRBV5-1 and TRBJ2-7, is KAGVTQTPRYLIKTRGQQVTLSCSPISGHRSVSWYQQTPGQGLQFLFEYFSETQRNKGNFPGRFSGRQFSNSRSEMNVSTLELGDSALYLCASSLVASGDYEQYFGPGTRLTVT.

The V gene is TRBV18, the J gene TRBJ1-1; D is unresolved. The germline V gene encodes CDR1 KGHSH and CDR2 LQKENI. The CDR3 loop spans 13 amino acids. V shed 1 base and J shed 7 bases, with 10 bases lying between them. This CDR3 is CASSPRRQVEAFF. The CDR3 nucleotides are TGTGCCAGCTCACCACGGAGGCAGGTTGAAGCTTTCTTT. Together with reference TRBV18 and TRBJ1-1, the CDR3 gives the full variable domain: NAGVMQNPRHLVRRRGQEARLRCSPMKGHSHVYWYRQLPEEGLKFMVYLQKENIIDESGMPKERFSAEFPKEGPSILRIQQVVRGDSAAYFCASSPRRQVEAFFGQGTRLTVV.

The CDR3 sequence: CASSVGGTGYGYTF. The CDR3 nucleotides read TGTGCCAGTAGCGTCGGGGGGACAGGGTATGGCTACACCTTC. This rearrangement joins TRBV28 to TRBJ1-2, with 9 bases identical to TRBD1. The germline V gene encodes CDR1 MDHEN and CDR2 SYDVKM. This CDR3 region has 14 residues. J lost 5 bases, V lost 9 bases, and 10 bases had no gene match.

The CDR3 region is CASSPREATNEKLFF. CDR3 in DNA: TGTGCCAGCAGCCCGCGGGAGGCAACTAATGAAAAACTGTTTTTT. The chain combines TRBV7-9 with TRBJ1-4, with unresolved D. The CDR3 runs 15 residues. Germline V gives CDR1 SEHNR, CDR2 FQNEAQ (reference sequence). With 5 bases removed from V and 0 bases from J, the gap between germline ends came to 10 bases.